This TCR beta chain was identified during a study of T-cell reconstitution after alpha-beta-depleted transplantation in children. The CDR3 has 11 amino acids. Germline loops: CDR1 SQVTM, CDR2 ANQGSEA. V gave up 7 bases and J gave up 2 bases, with 9 bases separating them. Unique molecular identifiers were used in preparing the TCRbeta library. TCRdb re-called the PCR reads through MiXCR, storing one row per CDR3 protein. The sample yields some 350,000 distinct CDR3 sequences, over 9% seen once. This receptor was obtained from a human donor who donated a stem cell graft to a child with acute lymphoblastic leukemia. The genes are TRBV29-1 and TRBJ2-7, with D maybe TRBD1 (5 bases). This material consisted of PBMCs from the stem cell graft donor, taken from the stem cell graft. DNA of the CDR3: TGCAGCGCCAGGGTACCCTACGAGCAGTACTTC. This translates into CSARVPYEQYF.